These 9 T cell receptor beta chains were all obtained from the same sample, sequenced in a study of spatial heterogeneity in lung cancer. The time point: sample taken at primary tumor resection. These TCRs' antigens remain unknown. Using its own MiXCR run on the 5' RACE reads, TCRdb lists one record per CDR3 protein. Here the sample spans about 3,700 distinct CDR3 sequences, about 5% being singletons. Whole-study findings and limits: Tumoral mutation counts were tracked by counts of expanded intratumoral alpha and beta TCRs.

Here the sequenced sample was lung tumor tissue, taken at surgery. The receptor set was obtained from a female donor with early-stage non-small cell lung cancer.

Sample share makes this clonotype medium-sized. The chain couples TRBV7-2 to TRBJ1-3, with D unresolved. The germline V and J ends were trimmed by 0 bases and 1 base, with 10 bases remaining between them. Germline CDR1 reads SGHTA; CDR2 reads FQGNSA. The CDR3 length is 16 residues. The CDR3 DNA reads TGTGCCAGCAGCTTAGCGCCAGTAAGGTCTGGAAACACCATATATTTT. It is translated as CASSLAPVRSGNTIYF.

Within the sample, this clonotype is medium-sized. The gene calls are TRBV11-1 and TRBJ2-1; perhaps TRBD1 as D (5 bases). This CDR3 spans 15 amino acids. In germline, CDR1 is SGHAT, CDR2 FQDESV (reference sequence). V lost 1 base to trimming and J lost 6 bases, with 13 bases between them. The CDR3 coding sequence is TGTGCCAGCAGCTTAGAGATGTGGACACGCAATGAGCAGTTCTTC. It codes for CASSLEMWTRNEQFF.

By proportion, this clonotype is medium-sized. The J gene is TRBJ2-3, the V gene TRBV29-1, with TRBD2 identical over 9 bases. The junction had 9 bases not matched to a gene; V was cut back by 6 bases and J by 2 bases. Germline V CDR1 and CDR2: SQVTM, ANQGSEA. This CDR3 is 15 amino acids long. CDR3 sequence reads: CSVERGGRATDTQYF. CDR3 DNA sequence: TGCAGCGTCGAAAGAGGCGGGAGGGCCACAGATACGCAGTATTTT.

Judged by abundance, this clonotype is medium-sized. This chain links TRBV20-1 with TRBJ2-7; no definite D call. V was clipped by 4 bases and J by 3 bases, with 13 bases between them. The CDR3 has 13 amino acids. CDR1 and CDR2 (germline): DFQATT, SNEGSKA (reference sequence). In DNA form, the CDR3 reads TGCAGTGCTACAGCCAGTTCCCTCTACGAGCAGTACTTC. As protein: CSATASSLYEQYF.

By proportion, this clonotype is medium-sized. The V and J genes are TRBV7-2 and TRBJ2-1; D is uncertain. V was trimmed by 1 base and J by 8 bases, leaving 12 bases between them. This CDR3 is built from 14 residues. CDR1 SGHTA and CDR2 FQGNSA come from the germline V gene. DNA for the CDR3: TGTGCCAGCAGCTTAGGCGCCTCTAGTGATGAGCAGTTCTTC. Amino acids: CASSLGASSDEQFF.

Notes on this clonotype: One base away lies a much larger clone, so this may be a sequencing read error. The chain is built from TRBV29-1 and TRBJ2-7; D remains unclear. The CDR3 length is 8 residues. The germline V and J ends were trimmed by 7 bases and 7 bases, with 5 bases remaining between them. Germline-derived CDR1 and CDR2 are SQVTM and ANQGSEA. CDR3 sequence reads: CSASEQYF. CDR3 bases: TGCAGCGCCTCGGAGCAGTACTTC.

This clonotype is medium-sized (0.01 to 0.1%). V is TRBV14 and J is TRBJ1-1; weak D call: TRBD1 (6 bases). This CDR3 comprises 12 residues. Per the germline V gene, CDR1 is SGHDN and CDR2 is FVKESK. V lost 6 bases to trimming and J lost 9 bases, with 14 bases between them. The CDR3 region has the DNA TGTGCCAGCAGTCGGACAGACCTCAAAGCTTTCTTT. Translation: CASSRTDLKAFF.

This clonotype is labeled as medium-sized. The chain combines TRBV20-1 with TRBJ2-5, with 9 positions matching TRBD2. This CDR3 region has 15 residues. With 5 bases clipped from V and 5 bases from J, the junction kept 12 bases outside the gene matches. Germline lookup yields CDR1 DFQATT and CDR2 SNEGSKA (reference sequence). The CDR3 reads CSALKTARGGETQYF. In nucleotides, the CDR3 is TGCAGTGCTCTCAAAACGGCGCGGGGGGGCGAGACCCAGTACTTC.

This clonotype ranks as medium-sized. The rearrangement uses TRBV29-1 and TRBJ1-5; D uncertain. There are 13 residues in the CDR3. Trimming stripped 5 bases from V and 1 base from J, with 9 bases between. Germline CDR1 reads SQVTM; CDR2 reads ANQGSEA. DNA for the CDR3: TGCAGCGTTATCGCGGGAAGCAATCAGCCCCAGCATTTT. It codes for CSVIAGSNQPQHF.